Shown below are 11 T cell receptor beta chains from a single sample sequenced in a study of blood T cells in healthy people across ages (dated by TCRdb to the mid-2010s). Library prep was done by 5' RACE. Data came from an Illumina HiSeq 2500. A second PCR of about 6 to 11 cycles was run with a J-beta primer mix and a sample-barcoded 5' primer. Through fastp at Q25 and MiXCR, TCRdb rebuilt clones from the public reads, retaining in-frame beta chains. All rows with the same CDR3 protein become a single entry with the most common DNA and genes. This sample lists 450,000 to 700,000 distinct CDR3 sequences; 27% were detected once. Roughly 18% of the sample belongs to the ten largest clones. Sequenced input: blood. The receptors shown here come from a woman aged 70 to 79 in good health.

The chain is built from TRBV29-1 and TRBJ1-2; possibly TRBD1 for D (5 bases). Trimming cost V 3 bases and J 8 bases, with 13 bases left between them. Germline V gene data show CDR1 as SQVTM and CDR2 as ANQGSEA. CDR3 length: 12 amino acids. In DNA form, the CDR3 reads TGCAGCGTTGAGAGGGGTAAGAGCGGCTACACCTTC. Translated, it gives CSVERGKSGYTF.

This clonotype was detected a few times. An end of the junction does not agree with germline; a read error may underlie this. The chain carries TRBV6-1 and TRBJ2-6, with 9 bases fitting TRBD1. Germline loops: CDR1 MNHNS, CDR2 SASEGT. The CDR3 runs 13 residues. CDR3: CASRRTGEGFAPF. The CDR3 coding sequence is TGTGCCAGCAGACGGACAGGGGAAGGATTTGCCCCTTTC.

The chain links TRBV10-3 to TRBJ2-3; 9 bases agree with TRBD2. J lost 1 base, V lost 6 bases, and 5 bases had no gene match. The V gene's germline CDR1 is ENHRY and CDR2 SYGVKD. CDR3 length equals 15 residues. This CDR3 reads CAIRIAGVGTDTQYF. CDR3 DNA sequence: TGTGCCATCAGAATAGCGGGGGTGGGCACAGATACGCAGTATTTT.

The chain links TRBV20-1 to TRBJ1-2; 7 nucleotides agree with TRBD1. J gave up 4 bases and V 5 bases, and 7 bases lay outside the gene matches. This CDR3 contains 13 residues. Germline assignment: CDR1 DFQATT and CDR2 SNEGSKA (reference sequence). CDR3 region: CSAQPKGAYGYTF. Written as DNA, the CDR3 is TGCAGTGCTCAGCCTAAGGGGGCCTATGGCTACACCTTC.

The CDR3 is CASSLWNGLLHF. DNA of the CDR3: TGTGCCAGTAGTTTGTGGAACGGACTCTTACATTTT. This chain connects TRBV19 to TRBJ1-5; D not resolved. In germline, CDR1 is LNHDA, CDR2 SQIVND (reference sequence). There are 12 residues in the CDR3. V gave up 5 bases and J gave up 16 bases, with 18 bases separating them.

V gene TRBV12-5 combines with J gene TRBJ2-7, with D possibly TRBD2 on 6 matching bases. Germline V gives CDR1 LGHNT, CDR2 FRNRAP. The CDR3 has 14 amino acids. With 5 bases removed from V and 7 bases from J, the gap between germline ends came to 18 bases. The CDR3: CASGLGPSAGEQYF. CDR3 DNA sequence: TGTGCTAGTGGTCTGGGGCCGTCCGCGGGGGAGCAGTACTTC.

This clonotype was found a few times. This chain joins TRBV6-2 or TRBV6-3 and TRBJ2-7; 8 positions match TRBD1. The trim removed 4 bases at V and 3 bases at J, leaving 11 bases unmatched. This CDR3 is built from 16 residues. Germline V gene lookup returns CDR1 MNHEY and CDR2 SVGEGT. The CDR3 sequence is CASSFDQGAGYYEQYF. The CDR3 nucleotides read TGTGCCAGCAGTTTCGATCAGGGGGCAGGGTACTACGAGCAGTACTTC.

This clonotype was counted only a few times. The chain couples TRBV10-3 to TRBJ1-5, with D perhaps matching TRBD1 (5 bases). The V gene's germline CDR1 is ENHRY and CDR2 SYGVKD. V lost 5 bases, J lost 0 bases, and 11 bases lay in between. The CDR3 contains 15 residues. The CDR3 nucleotides read TGTGCCATCAGTCCAGGGCTTAATAGCAATCAGCCCCAGCATTTT. Its translation is CAISPGLNSNQPQHF.

In its sample, this clonotype was seen a few times. The chain carries TRBV2 and TRBJ1-2; possible D gene TRBD1, 5 bases. Germline-derived CDR1 and CDR2 are SNHLY and FYNNEI. This CDR3 has 15 amino acids. Trimming left V 1 base short and J 8 bases short, with 17 bases between. The CDR3 spells CASSEEEGWGNGYTF. The CDR3 DNA sequence: TGTGCCAGCAGTGAAGAGGAGGGATGGGGCAACGGCTACACCTTC.

The chain is built from TRBV4-3 and TRBJ2-3; 9 bases are shared with TRBD2. Trimming took 4 bases from V and 7 from J; bases not matched to a gene: 9. The CDR3 extends over 15 amino acids. Germline loops: CDR1 LGHNA, CDR2 YSLEER. The CDR3 nucleotides are TGCGCCAGCAGCCCCCAGCGGGGGGTAGGGAATACGCAGTATTTT. Protein sequence: CASSPQRGVGNTQYF.

This clonotype was observed a few times. The chain uses TRBV29-1 and TRBJ2-7, with a tentative D call TRBD2 (6 bases). The CDR3 totals 14 residues. CDR1 is SQVTM and CDR2 is ANQGSEA in the germline V gene. Between the trimmed V and J ends, which lost 4 bases and 1 base, there was a span of 14 bases. The CDR3 coding sequence is TGCAGCGTTGTGGAGGGAAGACGGTCCTACGAGCAGTACTTC. Protein product: CSVVEGRRSYEQYF.